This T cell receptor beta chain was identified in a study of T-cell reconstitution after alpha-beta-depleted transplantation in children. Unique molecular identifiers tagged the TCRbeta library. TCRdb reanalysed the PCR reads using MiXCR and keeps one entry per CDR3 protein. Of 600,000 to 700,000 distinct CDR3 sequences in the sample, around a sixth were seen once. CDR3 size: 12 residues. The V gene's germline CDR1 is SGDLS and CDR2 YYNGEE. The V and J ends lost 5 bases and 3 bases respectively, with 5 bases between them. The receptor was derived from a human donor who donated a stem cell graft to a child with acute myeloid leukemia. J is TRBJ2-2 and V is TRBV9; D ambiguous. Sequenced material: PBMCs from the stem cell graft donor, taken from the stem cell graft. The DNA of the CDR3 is TGTGCCAGCAGAGGATACACCGGGGAGCTGTTTTTT. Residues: CASRGYTGELFF.